This T cell receptor beta chain was observed in a study of graft-versus-host responses after intestinal transplantation. The wider study: All recipients were transplanted with multivisceral, liver-intestinal, or isolated intestinal grafts. Every recipient underwent anti-thymocyte globulin induction, then tacrolimus and steroids for approximately 3 years.

Overall study findings and caveats: GvH clone levels peaked in circulation, and this peak was associated with early post-transplant HvG declines. The authors found GvH clones in recipient marrow, some appearing first in ileum or blood.

The CDR3 has 15 residues. Trimming cost V 2 bases and J 7 bases; bases outside gene matches: 9. Germline V gives CDR1 MGHRA, CDR2 YSYEKL. Worth noting for this clone: Its specificity is not known.

TCRdb's copy holds only in-frame clones and misses some; the assay was immunoSEQ multiplex PCR. The sample holds 14,000 or so clones, 70% to 90% seen once. The V gene is TRBV4-1, the J gene TRBJ2-7; 9 nucleotides line up with TRBD1. The sequence was obtained from a human patient who received an intestinal transplant, so some T cells may come from the graft donor. The source material was bone marrow, sampled just over 120 days after intestinal transplantation. Here the CDR3 reads CASSQKGQGTGEQYF. CDR3 sequence (DNA): TGCGCCAGCAGCCAAAAAGGACAGGGGACGGGGGAGCAGTACTTC.